This TCR beta chain came from a study of control samples from healthy donors and cancer patients. The CDR3 extends over 17 amino acids. Germline CDR1 reads SGHVS; CDR2 reads FQNEAQ. Trimming removed 1 base from V and 0 bases from J, with 13 bases in between. Sequencing was performed with immunoSEQ multiplex PCR; in TCRdb, only in-frame clones are kept and a portion is missing. The table records roughly 86,000 clones, 90% of them present only once. The rearrangement uses TRBV7-8 and TRBJ1-3, with unresolved D. This receptor was identified in a woman under 30 in good health. Sample: blood. The CDR3 protein is CASSLVSWWDSGNTIYF. The CDR3, as DNA: TGTGCCAGCAGCTTAGTGTCTTGGTGGGACTCTGGAAACACCATATATTTT.